This TCR beta chain was identified during a study of identical twins. Whole-study results and caveats: Less excess twin sharing appeared in beta out-of-frame sequences.

Per germline, CDR1 SGHRS and CDR2 YFSETQ. V dropped 4 bases and J dropped 6; count of bases not matched to a gene: 8. The CDR3 totals 15 residues. This clonotype has at least ten counts. What it recognizes is unknown. A universal primer site arose from template switching, and cDNA bore unique molecular identifiers. Each CDR3 protein gets one entry after TCRdb re-called the 5' RACE reads with MiXCR. The sample yields around 340,000 distinct CDR3 sequences, roughly 9% seen once. The chain joins TRBV5-1 to TRBJ2-3, with TRBD2 identical over 10 bases. The TCR comes from a woman aged 45-65 years in good health. Sequencing input: naive T cells sorted from blood. CDR3 region: CASSHPSGSTDTQYF. The CDR3 nucleotides are TGCGCCAGCAGCCATCCTAGCGGGAGTACCGATACGCAGTATTTT. The entire variable domain, with the rest obtained from reference TRBV5-1 and TRBJ2-3, is as follows: KAGVTQTPRYLIKTRGQQVTLSCSPISGHRSVSWYQQTPGQGLQFLFEYFSETQRNKGNFPGRFSGRQFSNSRSEMNVSTLELGDSALYLCASSHPSGSTDTQYFGPGTRLTVL.